The source of this T cell receptor beta chain is a study of cytomegalovirus exposure and HLA in healthy donors (TCRdb year 2017). With regard to the full study: According to an earlier analysis of 587 of the donors, some 180 million T cells yielded 90 million to 130 million unique TCR beta sequences and about 300 Gb of sequence data. About 280 gigabases of sequencing data and approximately 85 million unique TCR sequences were included in an early release covering about 600 HLA-typed donors. The genetic ancestry cluster associated with self-reported Caucasian donors included roughly 84% of the roughly 390 genotyped donors. The aim of the study was to test whether cataloging public T cell receptors could identify signatures of past pathogen exposure. The study used immunosequencing to profile the T cell repertoires of 670 or so subjects and linked those repertoires to cytomegalovirus serostatus. Besides the first cohort of 550 to 750 subjects, a separate validation cohort made up of over a hundred different subjects was used. To predict cytomegalovirus infection status, the study brought together high-throughput TCR immunosequencing, statistical association of individual TCRs with disease status, and machine learning. A later analysis re-analyzed previously published TCR beta repertoires from 600 to 850 donors and added high-resolution HLA genotyping to study TCR occurrence patterns. Rather than drawing on any new phenotypic data, the later analysis identified candidate immune exposures from TCR beta sequences and the way those sequences occurred across donors. An earlier analysis of several hundred of the donors used high-throughput TCR beta sequencing to judge whether each TCR beta V gene segment behaved as functional or pseudogenic. Donor age, sex, ethnicity and CMV serostatus were compiled together with the repertoire data. A later genetic analysis used genome-wide SNP genotypes for about 60% of the roughly 700 donors, treating that subset as a discovery cohort. All discovery cohort repertoires had been generated using a single sequencing platform. Class I and class II HLA loci were covered by the typing at four-digit resolution. Typing coverage varied by locus: 629-630 donors for A, B, C, DRB1 and DQB1; roughly 560 for DQA1; around 570 for DPA1; around 450 for DPB1. Because of strong linkage in the cohort, roughly five DR-DQ haplotypes were treated as single units for association and clustering. Among under 450 genotyped donors of the cohort, an average of 235,054 unique TCR beta nucleotide sequences were sequenced per donor, approximately 20% of them non-productive. Beyond this particular receptor, the publication reports: For the cohort, immune exposure information was limited to CMV serostatus. In vitro tests confirmed that a few of the cytomegalovirus-associated TCR beta chains recognize cytomegalovirus antigens. The study listed 164 TCR beta chains as associated with cytomegalovirus. Roughly uniform sequencing depth across donors was assumed in presence/absence analyses, although this assumption may not hold. Correlated functional status among segregating V segments might reflect linkage disequilibrium, but an unknown experimental factor could not be ruled out. The authors suggested that the approach could potentially be extended to other disease states and immunological phenotypes. In a later analysis, several top co-occurrence clusters were reported to appear linked to parvovirus B19, influenza, CMV and Epstein-Barr virus. A group of highly shared sequence variants was considered likely to be a technical artifact of the sequencing pipeline. Most TCR sequences were observed very rarely across donors, whereas some public TCRs were present in many individuals. In a later genetic analysis, fewer N-insertions in productive TCRs were reported among donors in an Asian-associated ancestry cluster than the approximately 670-donor mean. Because HLA typing was missing for some donors at each locus, association tests included only the typed subset. A further reported finding was that TCR beta sequences accurately predicted the HLA-A and HLA-B alleles for most subjects in the first cohort. In an earlier analysis of more than 500 of the donors, most TCR beta V segments appeared in productive rearrangements about 90% or about 30% of the time, broadly matching IMGT annotations. Assigning TCR associations to individual alleles was difficult when HLA alleles, especially DR and DQ, strongly co-occurred. The classifier was reported to diagnose cytomegalovirus status with high specificity and sensitivity in both the original cohort and the validation cohort. Specific HLA alleles were associated with roughly 16,000 TCR beta sequences at a false discovery rate of 0.05 in a later analysis. In a later analysis, the rate of TCR association differed among HLA loci, with DRB1 alleles having the most associated TCRs and HLA-C alleles having the fewest. Only TCR beta chains were sequenced in this cohort, and the absence of alpha or paired-chain data limited detectable features. A later analysis found that most CMV-associated TCR beta chains appeared HLA-restricted, with HLA associations seemingly driven largely by CMV exposure. Because counts were too low, roughly 18 rarely observed V segments, including chromosome 9 orphons, were left out of the earlier analysis of 587 of the donors. In a later analysis, HLA-associated TCR beta chains showed more clonal expansion and lower generation probabilities than non-associated chains that were equally common. V-gene and J-gene trimming of TCR beta chains was associated with a missense DCLRE1C variant in a later genetic analysis, and the association was replicated in an independent cohort.

The cohort comprised hundreds of healthy bone marrow donors. At the time of sampling, all cohort members were nominally healthy, though unrecorded immune exposures were likely present. The donor tested CMV seronegative, placing the donor among the 350 or so seronegative members of the cohort. Each donor provided a peripheral blood sample, and peripheral blood mononuclear cells were used for TCR beta sequencing. Genomic DNA extraction from the blood cell samples was performed with the Qiagen DNeasy Blood Extraction Kit. The library relied on the immunoSEQ multiplex PCR assay. The multiplex PCR relied on a mix of 60 forward primers for TCR Vbeta segments and 13 reverse primers for TCR Jbeta segments. Amplification of the CDR3 region of rearranged TCR beta genes was performed with a multiplex PCR assay on genomic DNA. The Illumina HiSeq System was used to sequence the amplified TCR beta libraries as 87-base-pair reads. The original methods were these. In a later analysis, about 80 million unique TCR beta chains were counted across the roughly 700 repertoires, and roughly 11 million of these chains were shared by at least two donors. Raw reads were error-corrected and collapsed into unique sequences with a nearest-neighbor algorithm that merged closely related sequences to remove PCR and sequencing errors. Alignment of CDR3 sequences to IMGT reference sequences was used to assign V, D and J gene segments. Each retained sequence needed at least a six-nucleotide match to both a V gene segment and a J gene segment. A rearrangement counted as productive if the CDR3 had no stop codons and remained in frame with V and J, and every other rearrangement counted as non-productive. CDR3 was defined by IMGT convention, running from the second conserved V-encoded cysteine to the conserved J-encoded phenylalanine. The earlier analysis of about 610 of the donors excluded sequences that lacked an unambiguous match to a single V gene segment. An earlier analysis of fewer than 650 of the donors classified V segments as functional when productive rearrangements were above 56.7% and as segregating when the standard deviation between donors was above 5%. A statistical classification framework was built for diagnosing cytomegalovirus status from the catalog of TCR beta chain sequences. In a later analysis, V and J genes were assigned by comparing TCR nucleotide sequences against IMGT/GENE-DB human TR gene sequences. A later analysis assigned CDR3 sequences and most-parsimonious VDJ recombination scenarios with the TCRdist pipeline. In a later analysis, every TCR beta chain was defined by the combination of its CDR3 amino acid sequence and its V-gene family, and reads without a unique V-gene family were dropped. To address suspected cross-contamination and a sequencing artifact, a later analysis removed 450 to 700 highly shared, low-generation-probability nucleotide sequences. For each public chain, a later analysis derived a clonal expansion index from normalized ranks of inferred template counts within each repertoire. In a later analysis, generation probabilities were computed with a VDJ recombination model fitted to out-of-frame rearrangements, and the resulting probabilities were checked against IGoR. Hypergeometric tests were used in a later analysis to score TCR-TCR, TCR-HLA and TCR-CMV co-occurrence, with a repertoire-size bias correction applied to the TCR pairs. In a later analysis, false discovery rates were estimated by permuting HLA or CMV assignments 20 times. In a later analysis, co-occurring TCRs were grouped with DBSCAN, and TCRdist sequence similarity was added when clustering was performed within HLA-allele-positive subsets. Repertoires with fewer than 30,000 or more than 120,000 public chains were left out of co-occurrence clustering, as were five repertoires with anomalous nucleotide sharing. Held by TCRdb, this immuneACCESS table contains in-frame sequences only and omits some clones. Under half of the omission traces to an unresolved V gene where checked; the cause of the rest is unknown. V, J and clone size derive from that table, while D and trimming were established from the DNA sequence. The sample table shows about 200,000 clones, and 70% to 85% are seen once. About 1.7% of the sample goes to the ten largest clones.

As regards this clone: Its antigen is not yet known. No per-base quality is available; no much larger clone lies one base away.

Sequenced input: PBMCs. This sequence was found in a man aged 50-59 years in good health and CMV-seronegative.

The DNA is TGTGCCAGCAGTGAACAGCCCAGCGGACAAGAGACCCAGTACTTC. Its translation reads: CASSEQPSGQETQYF. Recombination joined TRBV2 with TRBJ2-5; the D segment could be TRBD2, given 5 matching bases. The germline V gene gives CDR1 as SNHLY and CDR2 as FYNNEI. Including the terminal cysteine and phenylalanine, the CDR3 comprises 15 residues. Only CDR3 DNA remains: 45 bases, in frame from the first base. V loses 2 bases, J loses 2 bases, and the germline ends lie 12 bases apart. Reference TRBV2 and TRBJ2-5 genes cover what lies past the CDR3, so the full variable domain is EPEVTQTPSHQVTQMGQEVILRCVPISNHLYFYWYRQILGQKVEFLVSFYNNEISEKSEIFDDQFSVERPDGSNFTLKIRSTKLEDSAMYFCASSEQPSGQETQYFGPGTRLLVL.